These 32 T cell receptor delta chains came from one sample sequenced in a study of gamma-delta T cells after stem cell transplantation. TCRdb repeated clone calling on the RT-PCR reads with CATT. The sample records roughly 1,300 delta-chain clones, about 7.3% being singletons. Material: gamma-delta T cells. The receptor set was obtained from a human donor. It is not recorded whose cells these are; they may come from a transplant donor.

This clone counts as large (0.1 to 1%). A far bigger clonotype differs at one base, so this is likely a read error. The J gene is TRDJ1, the V gene TRDV2; TRDD3 matches 8 bases. The germline V gene encodes CDR1 GEAIGNYY and CDR2 EKD. The V segment lost 2 bases and the J segment 3 bases; nucleotides outside the gene matches: 10. The CDR3 runs 16 residues. As DNA, the CDR3 is TGTGCCTGTGACAAACTGGGGGTACTCGCTCCCGATAAACTCATCTTT. It codes for CACDKLGVLAPDKLIF.

Notes on this clone: This DNA's translation differs at residue 6 from TCRdb's protein, which comes from a much larger clone; a read error is likely, and the protein shown is translated from the DNA. The V gene is TRDV2, the J gene TRDJ1, with TRDD3 identical over 8 bases. V gave up 3 bases and J gave up 2 bases; unmatched junction bases: 7. This CDR3 comprises 15 residues. The germline gives CDR1 GEAIGNYY, CDR2 EKD. The CDR3 here is CACDSHPGGTDKLIF. For the CDR3, the DNA is TGTGCCTGTGACTCCCACCCTGGGGGAACCGATAAACTCATCTTT.

This clone was observed a few times. The protein TCRdb lists belongs to a much larger clone and differs from this DNA's translation at residue 12, which points to a read error; the protein shown is made from the DNA. This rearrangement joins TRDV2 to TRDJ1, with 13 bases fitting TRDD3. Germline-derived CDR1 and CDR2 are GEAIGNYY and EKD. The CDR3 length is 18 residues. The V segment lost 3 bases and the J segment 4 bases; nucleotides outside the gene matches: 13. The CDR3 DNA is TGTGCCTGTGACCCCGTTCGTACTGGGGGATACGTGCTCGATAAACTCATCTTT. It is translated as CACDPVRTGGYVLDKLIF.

In DNA form, the CDR3 reads TGTGCCTGTGACGCCCTACTGGGGGCCCAGTACACCGATAAACTCATCTTT. Translation: CACDALLGAQYTDKLIF. The chain is built from TRDV2 and TRDJ1; 8 bases map to TRDD3. Germline-derived CDR1 and CDR2 are GEAIGNYY and EKD. This CDR3 contains 17 residues. Trimming at V came to 3 bases and at J to 0 bases, leaving 11 bases not matched to a gene.

The sample holds one count of this clone. A far larger clone is a single base away, which makes a read error likely. Other nucleotide sequences in the sample specify the same CDR3. The CDR3 DNA reads as TGTGCCTGTGACACCGGATTCACTGGGGGATTCGGAAGCTCCTGGGACACCCGGCAGATGTTTTTC. Translation gives CACDTGFTGGFGSSWDTRQMFF. The gene calls are TRDV2 and TRDJ3; TRDD3 matches 10 bases. The CDR3 loop spans 22 amino acids. From germline, CDR1 is GEAIGNYY and CDR2 EKD.

This clone was observed a handful of times. This may arise from a read error, as a much more abundant clone is one base away. At the DNA level, this CDR3 is encoded by other sequences in the same sample as well. The chain has TRDV2 and TRDJ1; 13 positions agree with TRDD3. This CDR3 is 23 amino acids long. CDR1 is GEAIGNYY and CDR2 is EKD in the germline V gene. With V trimmed by 0 bases and J by 4 bases, 25 bases remained unmatched. CDR3 protein: CACDTLASYRHVLGDTRVDKLIF. The CDR3 DNA follows: TGTGCCTGTGACACCCTAGCTTCCTACCGGCATGTACTGGGGGATACGCGAGTCGATAAACTCATCTTT.

Notes on this clone: The sample carries other DNA sequences with the same CDR3. The chain joins TRDV2 to TRDJ1; possibly TRDD3 for D (6 bases). Germline V CDR1 and CDR2: GEAIGNYY, EKD. This CDR3 comprises 24 residues. V was clipped by 2 bases and J by 0 bases, with 39 bases between them. DNA of the CDR3: TGTGCCTGTGACATCGTTCCCACTACTGGGACCGGGGGGCGCGCTCTGAGAAACACCGATAAACTCATCTTT. Its translation: CACDIVPTTGTGGRALRNTDKLIF.

This clone was picked up a small number of times. Since a far larger clone is one base different, this is likely a read error. The same CDR3 can be traced to other DNA sequences in this sample. This sequence joins TRDV2 and TRDJ3; unclear D gene. Per the germline V gene, CDR1 is GEAIGNYY and CDR2 is EKD. V shed 0 bases and J shed 0 bases, with 11 bases lying between them. This CDR3 has 18 residues. The CDR3 DNA sequence: TGTGCCTGTGACACCGCCGGGGCCTCCTCCTGGGACACCCGACAGATGTTTTTC. Residues: CACDTAGASSWDTRQMFF.

In its sample, this clone was seen a few times. This likely came from a read error, as a far larger clone is one base away. Within the sample, other DNA sequences also encode this same CDR3. Here the CDR3 DNA reads TGTGCCTGCGACCCTCTTATGCCAGACACCGATAAACTCATCTTT. It is translated as CACDPLMPDTDKLIF. The chain is built from TRDV2 and TRDJ1; no definite D call. CDR1 and CDR2 (germline): GEAIGNYY, EKD. The CDR3 extends over 15 amino acids. V shed 7 bases and J shed 0 bases, with 17 bases lying between them.

As for this clone: This likely stems from a read error, as it lies one base from a far larger clone. Other DNA variants within this sample encode the same CDR3. The CDR3 protein is CACDSILRDTDKLIF. The CDR3 coding sequence is TGTGCCTGTGACTCTATTCTACGTGATACCGATAAACTCATCTTT. The chain employs TRDV2 and TRDJ1; no definite D call. CDR3 length: 15 residues. Trimming removed 3 bases at V and 2 bases at J, with 15 bases between. CDR1 and CDR2 from the germline V gene are GEAIGNYY and EKD.

This clone showed up just a few times. A far larger clone is one nucleotide away, so this likely arose from a read error. Other DNA sequences of this sample code for an identical CDR3. The gene calls are TRDV2 and TRDJ1; D gene unclear. The CDR3 totals 17 residues. Per germline, CDR1 GEAIGNYY and CDR2 EKD. The CDR3 DNA sequence: TGTGCCTGCGACACCGTCGGTGGCTTCTTATACACCGATAAACTCATCTTT. It translates to CACDTVGGFLYTDKLIF.

In this sample, this clone turned up a few times. Given a far larger clone just one base away, this is likely a sequencing read error. Within the sample, other DNA sequences also encode this same CDR3. This sequence joins TRDV2 and TRDJ1, with D unresolved. V lost 3 bases and J lost 0, with 25 bases in between. The CDR3 is 19 amino acids. Germline V gives CDR1 GEAIGNYY, CDR2 EKD. This CDR3 is CACDHLESGDPSYTDKLIF. The CDR3 DNA is TGTGCCTGTGACCATCTGGAGTCTGGTGATCCCTCTTACACCGATAAACTCATCTTT.

This clone turned up a few times. TCRdb's protein, taken from a much larger clone, differs from this DNA's translation at residue 14, likely owing to a read error; the protein displayed comes from the DNA. This chain connects TRDV2 to TRDJ1, with TRDD3 identical over 11 bases. Germline CDR1 and CDR2: GEAIGNYY and EKD. There are 17 residues in the CDR3. The CDR3 reads CACDALGDKGYTDTLIF. The CDR3 DNA sequence: TGTGCCTGTGACGCACTGGGGGATAAGGGGTACACCGATACACTCATCTTT.

With respect to this clone: A far larger clone is off by one base, so a read error is likely. Other DNA sequences in this sample translate to the same CDR3. The chain recombines TRDV2 with TRDJ1; no definite D call. There are 13 residues in the CDR3. Germline CDR1 GEAIGNYY, CDR2 EKD. The CDR3 DNA reads as TGTGCCTGTGAAGCACTATACACTGATAAACTCATCTTT. Translation gives CACEALYTDKLIF.

This clone was observed a few times. The chain carries TRDV2 and TRDJ2, with TRDD3 identical over 9 bases. Germline V gene sequence: CDR1 GEAIGNYY, CDR2 EKD. The CDR3 loop spans 17 amino acids. V was pared by 2 bases and J by 0 bases, with 6 bases of the junction left unmatched. For the CDR3, the DNA is TGTGCCTGTGACAAACTGGGGGACAAAGCTTTGACAGCACAACTCTTCTTT. Translating it yields CACDKLGDKALTAQLFF.

This sequence joins TRDV2 and TRDJ1, with 10 bases identical to TRDD3. This CDR3 contains 17 residues. Trimming cost V 0 bases and J 3 bases; bases outside gene matches: 9. In germline, CDR1 is GEAIGNYY, CDR2 EKD. The CDR3 region has the DNA TGTGCCTGTGACACCCTAGAGGGGGATACGCTGTCCGATAAACTCATCTTT. The encoded protein is CACDTLEGDTLSDKLIF.

Within the sample, this clone is medium-sized. Other DNA variants within this sample encode the same CDR3. The rearrangement joins TRDV2 to TRDJ3; D is ambiguous. This CDR3 has 17 amino acids. V lost 2 bases to trimming and J lost 0 bases, with 10 bases between them. CDR1 is GEAIGNYY and CDR2 is EKD in the germline V gene. CDR3 region: CACDSSATSWDTRQMFF. The CDR3 DNA is TGTGCCTGTGACAGTTCGGCTACCTCCTGGGACACCCGACAGATGTTTTTC.

This clone has just a few counts. TCRdb attributes to this sequence the protein of a much larger clone, which differs from the DNA translation at residue 14; a read error is likely, and the protein displayed is translated from the DNA. The V gene is TRDV2, the J gene TRDJ1; D gene uncertain. The V gene lost 1 base and the J gene lost 7 bases, with 27 bases spanning the gap. CDR1 GEAIGNYY and CDR2 EKD come from the germline V gene. CDR3 length: 18 residues. The CDR3 sequence is CACDTWTLTRVEGGKLIF. The CDR3 region has the DNA TGTGCCTGTGACACATGGACCCTTACAAGGGTAGAAGGCGGTAAACTCATCTTT.

This clone has only a few counts. Translating this DNA gives a protein that differs at residue 4 from the TCRdb one, which belongs to a much larger clone; a read error is likely, and the protein shown is this translation. The chain has TRDV2 and TRDJ1; 8 bases map to TRDD3. The CDR3 length is 14 residues. Trimming removed 5 bases from V and 5 bases from J; junction bases left unmatched: 9. Germline V gives CDR1 GEAIGNYY, CDR2 EKD. Here the CDR3 DNA reads TGTGCCTGTGGCAGACTGGGGGCAGGAGATAAACTCATCTTT. Residues: CACGRLGAGDKLIF.

This clone was seen more than once but under ten times. A far larger clone is one nucleotide away, so this likely arose from a read error. Within the sample, other DNA sequences also encode this same CDR3. V usage is TRDV2 and J usage is TRDJ1; perhaps TRDD3 as D (6 bases). The CDR3 spans 16 residues. Trimming stripped 0 bases from V and 5 bases from J, with 18 bases between. In germline, CDR1 is GEAIGNYY, CDR2 EKD. Here the CDR3 reads CACDTLPTAGADKLIF. The CDR3 coding sequence is TGTGCCTGTGACACCCTCCCTACTGCTGGGGCAGATAAACTCATCTTT.

The chain employs TRDV2 and TRDJ1, with TRDD3 matching 10 bases. The CDR3 sequence is 19 residues long. The J segment lost 5 bases and the V segment lost 0 bases, leaving 17 bases of the junction unmatched. Germline V gives CDR1 GEAIGNYY, CDR2 EKD. CDR3 region: CACDTVRPTGDTRTDKLIF. For the CDR3, the DNA is TGTGCCTGTGACACCGTCCGTCCTACGGGGGATACGCGGACTGATAAACTCATCTTT.

This clone was counted between two and nine times. For this DNA, TCRdb reports the protein of a much larger clone, which diverges at residue 12, most likely from a read error; the protein presented here is translated directly from the DNA. This sample includes further DNA sequences coding for the same CDR3. This rearrangement joins TRDV2 to TRDJ1, with TRDD3 as a possible D gene (5 bases). The V end was cut by 1 base, the J end by 10 bases, with 21 bases between. The CDR3 spans 15 residues. Germline CDR1 reads GEAIGNYY; CDR2 reads EKD. Here the CDR3 reads CACDTLLKGESRLIF. The CDR3 coding sequence is TGTGCCTGTGACACGCTCTTGAAAGGGGAGAGTAGACTCATCTTT.

Note on this clone: A far larger clone is just one base off, so this is likely a read error. Other DNA sequences within the sample encode an identical CDR3. The genes are TRDV2 and TRDJ3; 12 bases map to TRDD3. This CDR3 has 22 residues. Germline CDR1 GEAIGNYY, CDR2 EKD. The CDR3 DNA follows: TGCGCCTGTGACGAACCTGGGGGATACGCGGAGGGAAGCTCCTGGGACACCCGACAGATGTTTTTC. Translated: CACDEPGGYAEGSSWDTRQMFF.

Turning to this clone: A far larger clone is just one base off, so this is likely a read error. At the DNA level, this CDR3 is encoded by other sequences in the same sample as well. The chain employs TRDV2 and TRDJ1; TRDD3 agrees at 11 bases. V lost 3 bases, J lost 0 bases, and 26 bases stayed unmatched. CDR3 length equals 23 residues. The germline CDR1 and CDR2 sequences are GEAIGNYY and EKD. The CDR3 region is CACDPLSHRVGDTSSYDTDKLIF. CDR3 DNA sequence: TGTGCCTGTGACCCGCTCTCCCACCGGGTGGGGGATACGAGTTCGTATGACACCGATAAACTCATCTTT.

Of note for this clone: With only one base between it and a far larger clone, this is likely a read error. The sample holds other DNA sequences that translate to the same CDR3. V gene TRDV2 combines with J gene TRDJ1; 7 bases line up with TRDD3. CDR3 length: 17 residues. Looked up from germline, CDR1 is GEAIGNYY and CDR2 is EKD. V was clipped by 5 bases and J by 0 bases; unmatched bases: 14. The CDR3 here is CACVPVGGSEYTDKLIF. The CDR3 coding sequence is TGTGCCTGTGTGCCCGTCGGGGGATCCGAGTACACCGATAAACTCATCTTT.

Only a few counts were recorded for this clone. A read error is the likely source, as a far larger clone sits one nucleotide away. The V call is TRDV2, the J call TRDJ1; tentatively, D is TRDD3 (5 bases). The length of the CDR3 is 21 residues. Germline V gene sequence: CDR1 GEAIGNYY, CDR2 EKD. The CDR3 loop is CAYDTVSGAGGAPSYTDKLIF. The DNA of the CDR3 is TGTGCCTATGACACCGTGTCTGGCGCGGGGGGCGCCCCCTCGTACACCGATAAACTCATCTTT.

To note about this clone: This DNA's translation and the protein TCRdb lists, from a much larger clone, do not match at residue 12, likely due to a read error; the protein shown is translated from the DNA. V gene TRDV2 combines with J gene TRDJ1, with D uncertain. Germline V gives CDR1 GEAIGNYY, CDR2 EKD. The CDR3 sequence is 15 residues long. The CDR3 sequence: CACDPLGPTTDELIF. Here the CDR3 DNA reads TGTGCCTGTGACCCCCTCGGACCCACTACCGATGAACTCATCTTT.

This clone is termed medium-sized. The CDR3: CACDPVGGTALTAQLFF. The DNA for the CDR3 is TGTGCCTGTGACCCAGTGGGGGGTACAGCTTTGACAGCACAACTCTTCTTT. The genes are TRDV2 and TRDJ2; D might be TRDD3 (6 bases). Trimming took off 3 bases at V and 0 bases at J, with 16 bases between the two ends. This CDR3 is built from 17 residues. CDR1 and CDR2 from the germline V gene are GEAIGNYY and EKD.

By sample fraction, this clone is medium-sized. Other DNA sequences in this specimen translate into the identical CDR3. This chain connects TRDV2 to TRDJ1; 10 bases line up with TRDD3. This CDR3 is built from 18 residues. Germline CDR1 is GEAIGNYY and CDR2 is EKD. V shed 2 bases, J shed 0 bases, and the junction held 11 bases outside the gene matches. CDR3 sequence: CACDNVAGGYRYTDKLIF. The CDR3 DNA follows: TGTGCCTGTGACAACGTAGCTGGGGGATATAGGTACACCGATAAACTCATCTTT.

Note on this clone: TCRdb's protein, taken from a much larger clone, differs from this DNA's translation at residue 4, likely owing to a read error; the protein displayed comes from the DNA. Other DNA variants within this sample encode the same CDR3. This chain connects TRDV2 to TRDJ1, with a weak D call TRDD2 (5 bases). This CDR3 contains 15 residues. The V end lost 4 bases, the J end lost 1 base, and 15 bases lay between the germline ends. Germline V gene data show CDR1 as GEAIGNYY and CDR2 as EKD. The CDR3 coding sequence is TGTGCCTGTGATCCCCTTCTCAAAGGCACCGATAAACTCATCTTT. Translation: CACDPLLKGTDKLIF.

About this clone itself: TCRdb attributes to this sequence the protein of a much larger clone, which differs from the DNA translation at residue 5; a read error is likely, and the protein displayed is translated from the DNA. The chain has TRDV2 and TRDJ1; D ambiguous. Looked up from germline, CDR1 is GEAIGNYY and CDR2 is EKD. Trimming shortened V by 3 bases and J by 3 bases, and 22 bases separated the two germline ends. The CDR3 length is 17 residues. DNA of the CDR3: TGTGCCTGTGACTCTCTTCTGCAACTCGATATATCCGATAAACTCATCTTT. Translation: CACDSLLQLDISDKLIF.

Comment on this clone: This is likely an artifact of a read error, given a far larger clone one base away. This specimen includes other DNA sequences encoding the same CDR3. The chain has TRDV2 and TRDJ1; weak D call: TRDD2 (6 bases). The germline gives CDR1 GEAIGNYY, CDR2 EKD. V was shortened by 3 bases and J by 0 bases, with 13 bases between the two germline ends. The length of the CDR3 is 15 residues. CDR3 nucleotide sequence: TGTGCCTGTGACTCTATCCTACGTGACACCGATAAACTCATCTTT. Protein product: CACDSILRDTDKLIF.